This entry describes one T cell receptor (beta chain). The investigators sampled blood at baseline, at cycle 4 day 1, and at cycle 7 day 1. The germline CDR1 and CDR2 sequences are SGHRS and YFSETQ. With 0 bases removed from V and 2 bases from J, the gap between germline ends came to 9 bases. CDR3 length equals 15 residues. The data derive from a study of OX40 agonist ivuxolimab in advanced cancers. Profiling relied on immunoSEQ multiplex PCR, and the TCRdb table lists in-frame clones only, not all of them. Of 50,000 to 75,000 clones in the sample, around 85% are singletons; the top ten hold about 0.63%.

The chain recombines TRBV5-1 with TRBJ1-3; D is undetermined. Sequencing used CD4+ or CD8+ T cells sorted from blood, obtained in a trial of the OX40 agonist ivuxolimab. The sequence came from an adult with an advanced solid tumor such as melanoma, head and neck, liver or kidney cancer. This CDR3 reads CASSLGKSPGNTIYF. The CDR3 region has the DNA TGCGCCAGCAGCTTGGGAAAAAGTCCTGGAAACACCATATATTTT.